The entry that follows covers one T cell receptor beta chain sequence. Its antigen is unknown. This record comes from a study of cytomegalovirus exposure and HLA in healthy donors. Overall study findings and caveats: Under in vitro conditions, a few CMV-associated chains were confirmed as specific for CMV antigens. One variant, a missense change in DCLRE1C, was linked in a later analysis to TCR beta V- and J-gene trimming. Some public TCRs appeared in many individuals, while most sequences were rare.

PCR involved 60 Vbeta and 13 Jbeta primers. Assay: immunoSEQ multiplex PCR; the TCRdb copy retains only in-frame clones and omits some. The sample includes approximately 160,000 clones, roughly 80% of them seen just once. The germline V and J ends were trimmed by 5 bases and 0 bases, with 16 bases remaining between them. This CDR3 region has 16 residues. The germline CDR1 and CDR2 sequences are SGHKS and YYEKEE (reference sequence). The sequence was collected from a male donor in good health and CMV-seronegative. The V gene is TRBV5-5, the J gene TRBJ2-3; D is possibly TRBD1 (6 bases). Sequences were obtained from PBMCs. This CDR3 reads CASSSGTTGSTDTQYF. The CDR3 coding sequence is TGTGCCAGCAGTTCCGGAACGACAGGTAGCACAGATACGCAGTATTTT.